This T cell receptor beta chain was recovered during a study of shared clonotypes between healthy human individuals. The CDR3 is 15 residues long. From germline, CDR1 is SGDLS and CDR2 YYNGEE. The junction had 3 bases not matched to a gene; V was cut back by 0 bases and J by 2 bases. Of note for this clone: This CDR3 is also generated by other DNA sequences in the sample.

Some clones are missing from TCRdb's copy, which holds only in-frame ones; the method was immunoSEQ multiplex PCR. The table lists around 1.5 million clones, 95% to 99% of them singletons, with roughly 0.45% in the top ten. Sequenced input: naive CD4+ T cells sorted from blood. Subset noted: CD45RA+ positively selected. This receptor was taken from a man aged 25-45 years in good health. The chain links TRBV9 to TRBJ2-7, with 9 bases that match TRBD2. CDR3 region: CASSVGAGGPYEQYF. Written as DNA, the CDR3 is TGTGCCAGCAGCGTAGGGGCGGGAGGGCCCTACGAGCAGTACTTC.